This TCR beta chain was sequenced for a study of radiation and T cells in renal cell carcinoma. Some clones are missing from TCRdb's copy, which holds only in-frame ones; the method was immunoSEQ multiplex PCR. Here the sample spans about 91,000 clones, 70% to 85% being singletons. CDR3 size: 13 residues. CDR1 and CDR2 (germline): SEHNR, FQNEAQ (reference sequence). V shed 2 bases and J shed 4 bases, with 6 bases lying between them. Indicated time point: baseline pretreatment blood. Treatment: 15 Gy SBRT to primary tumor, nephrectomy 4 weeks later. The chain links TRBV7-9 to TRBJ2-1; D is undetermined. This specimen was blood, taken from a patient whose treatment included radiotherapy and nephrectomy. The TCR comes from a man aged 55 to 70 with renal cell carcinoma. This CDR3 is CASSLSMYNEQFF. DNA of the CDR3: TGTGCCAGCAGCTTAAGTATGTACAATGAGCAGTTCTTC.